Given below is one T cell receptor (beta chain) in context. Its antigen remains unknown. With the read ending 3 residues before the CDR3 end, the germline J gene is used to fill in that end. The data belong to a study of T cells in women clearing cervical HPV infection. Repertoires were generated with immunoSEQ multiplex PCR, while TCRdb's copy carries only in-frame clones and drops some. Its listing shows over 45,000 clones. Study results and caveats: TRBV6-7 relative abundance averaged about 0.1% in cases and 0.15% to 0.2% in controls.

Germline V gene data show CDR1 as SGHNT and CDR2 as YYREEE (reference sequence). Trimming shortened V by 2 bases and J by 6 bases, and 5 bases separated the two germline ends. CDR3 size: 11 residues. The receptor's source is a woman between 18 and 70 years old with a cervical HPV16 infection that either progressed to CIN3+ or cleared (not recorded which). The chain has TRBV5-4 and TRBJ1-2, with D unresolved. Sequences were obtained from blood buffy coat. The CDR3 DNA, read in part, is TGTGCCAGCAGCTTTGAGGATGGC. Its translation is CASSFEDG. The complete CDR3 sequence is CASSFEDGYTF.